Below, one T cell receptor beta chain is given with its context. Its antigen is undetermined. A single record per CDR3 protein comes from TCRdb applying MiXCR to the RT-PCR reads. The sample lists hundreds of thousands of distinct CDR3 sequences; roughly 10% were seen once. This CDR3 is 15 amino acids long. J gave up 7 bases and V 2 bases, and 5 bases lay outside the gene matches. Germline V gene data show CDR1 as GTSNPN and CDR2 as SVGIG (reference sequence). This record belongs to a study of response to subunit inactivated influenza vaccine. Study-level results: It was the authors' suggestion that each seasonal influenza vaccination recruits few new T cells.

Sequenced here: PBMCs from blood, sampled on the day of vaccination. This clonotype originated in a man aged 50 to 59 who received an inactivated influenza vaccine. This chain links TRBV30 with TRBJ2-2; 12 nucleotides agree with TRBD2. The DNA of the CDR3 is TGTGCCTGGAGTAAGACTAGCGGGAGTCTCGGGGAGCTGTTTTTT. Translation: CAWSKTSGSLGELFF.